A selection of T cell receptor beta chains follows, all from one sample in a study of cytomegalovirus exposure and HLA in healthy donors. Only in-frame clones appear in the TCRdb table, and some are missing; sequencing was by immunoSEQ multiplex PCR. The sample carries approximately 100,000 clones, approximately 90% recorded once. The sequencing sample was made of PBMCs. All receptors come from a woman younger than 45 in good health and CMV-seronegative. Each CDR3 is given with its conserved first and last residue. The order of the fields is clone size, V gene, J gene, D gene, CDR3 DNA, CDR3 protein. A D gene is named only where the DNA matches it firmly. A row's size may be missing; if present it is once, few, many or a size class.

size: -; V: TRBV5-4; J: TRBJ2-7; D: -; DNA: TGTGCCAGCAGCCTGGGGGGGCAAGGGGTCTACGAGCAGTACTTC; CDR3: CASSLGGQGVYEQYF
size: -; V: TRBV13; J: TRBJ2-7; D: TRBD2; DNA: TGTGCCAGCAGCTTGAGACTAGCGGGCACCTACGAGCAGTACTTC; CDR3: CASSLRLAGTYEQYF
size: -; V: TRBV9; J: TRBJ2-5; D: TRBD1; DNA: TGTGCCAGCAGCGTAGGCCCAGGGGGCATCCAAGAGACCCAGTACTTC; CDR3: CASSVGPGGIQETQYF
size: -; V: TRBV7-3; J: TRBJ2-5; D: -; DNA: TGTGCCAGCAGCTTATCGGGACTGGAGGAAGAGACCCAGTACTTC; CDR3: CASSLSGLEEETQYF
size: -; V: TRBV7-2; J: TRBJ2-7; D: -; DNA: TGTGCCAGCAGCTTAAGGCGGGCTGTTGAGCAGTACTTC; CDR3: CASSLRRAVEQYF
size: -; V: TRBV21-1; J: TRBJ1-3; D: -; DNA: TGTGCCAGCAGCACCCGGGATGGAAACACCATATATTTT; CDR3: CASSTRDGNTIYF
size: once; V: TRBV19; J: TRBJ1-6; D: TRBD1; DNA: TGTGCCAGTACCGCGACAGGGTTTGACTCACCCCTCCACTTT; CDR3: CASTATGFDSPLHF
size: once; V: TRBV11-1; J: TRBJ1-1; D: -; DNA: TGTGCCAGCAGCTTAGGCACGGAGACTGAAGCTTTCTTT; CDR3: CASSLGTETEAFF
size: -; V: TRBV2; J: TRBJ1-2; D: TRBD1; DNA: TGTGCCAGCGCGCGGGGGTCGAATCCGGGACAGGAAGGCTATGGCTACACCTTC; CDR3: CASARGSNPGQEGYGYTF
size: -; V: TRBV7-6; J: TRBJ2-1; D: TRBD2; DNA: TGTGCCAGCAGCTCGTTACTAGCGGGGGGGCCCCGAAATGAGCAGTTCTTC; CDR3: CASSSLLAGGPRNEQFF
size: -; V: TRBV7-3; J: TRBJ2-2; D: TRBD2; DNA: TGTGCCAGCAGCGCCGGGACTAGTCCCATCGGGGAGCTGTTTTTT; CDR3: CASSAGTSPIGELFF
size: -; V: TRBV19; J: TRBJ2-7; D: TRBD2; DNA: TGTGCCAGTAGTATAACTAGCGGGAATTACCCCTACGAGCAGTACTTC; CDR3: CASSITSGNYPYEQYF
size: once; V: TRBV18; J: TRBJ1-4; D: -; DNA: TGTGCCAGCTCACCACGGTTCAGGGGCCCGAATGAAAAACTGTTTTTT; CDR3: CASSPRFRGPNEKLFF
size: -; V: TRBV28; J: TRBJ2-6; D: -; DNA: TGTGCCAGCACGATGAGCTCTGGGGCCAACGTCCTGACTTTC; CDR3: CASTMSSGANVLTF
size: -; V: TRBV6-5; J: TRBJ1-1; D: -; DNA: TGTGCCAGCAGTTACGGCGGCTACACTGAAGCTTTCTTT; CDR3: CASSYGGYTEAFF
size: once; V: TRBV29-1; J: TRBJ2-1; D: -; DNA: TGCAGCGCCGGCTGGGGAGCCGACAATGAGCAGTTCTTC; CDR3: CSAGWGADNEQFF
size: few; V: TRBV6-1; J: TRBJ1-2; D: TRBD1; DNA: TGTGCCAGCAGTGAAGGATGGACAGGAGGCTACACCTTC; CDR3: CASSEGWTGGYTF
size: -; V: TRBV5-1; J: TRBJ1-2; D: -; DNA: TGCGCCAGCAGCTTTTCGACAGCTAACTATGGCTACACCTTC; CDR3: CASSFSTANYGYTF
size: -; V: TRBV15; J: TRBJ1-2; D: -; DNA: TGTGCCACCAGCAGAGATCGTGGAGCCTCAGCTAACTATGGCTACACCTTC; CDR3: CATSRDRGASANYGYTF
size: -; V: TRBV7-9; J: TRBJ2-6; D: -; DNA: TGTGCCAGCAGGTCGACAGGAGGTTCTGGGGCCAACGTCCTGACTTTC; CDR3: CASRSTGGSGANVLTF
size: -; V: TRBV18; J: TRBJ2-6; D: TRBD1; DNA: TGTGCCAGCTCACCGGACAGGGGGCGCGGGGCCAACGTCCTGACTTTC; CDR3: CASSPDRGRGANVLTF
size: few; V: TRBV7-9; J: TRBJ2-3; D: TRBD1; DNA: TGTGCCAGCAGCGCCCCCCCTAGGGACAGGGCGCGGGGAGATACGCAGTATTTT; CDR3: CASSAPPRDRARGDTQYF
size: -; V: TRBV19; J: TRBJ1-6; D: -; DNA: TGTGCCAGTAGTATAGACAGGGGTTCACCCCTCCACTTT; CDR3: CASSIDRGSPLHF
size: -; V: TRBV11-3; J: TRBJ2-3; D: -; DNA: TGTGCCAGCAGAACAGGGAAGATGACAGATACGCAGTATTTT; CDR3: CASRTGKMTDTQYF
size: -; V: TRBV7-2; J: TRBJ1-1; D: -; DNA: TGTGCCAGCAGCTCCCCCGGGGTAGGGGGTTTCACTGAAGCTTTCTTT; CDR3: CASSSPGVGGFTEAFF
size: many; V: TRBV7-9; J: TRBJ1-5; D: TRBD1; DNA: TGTGCCAGCAGTCAGGGGGCGTTTGATCAGCCCCAGCATTTT; CDR3: CASSQGAFDQPQHF
size: -; V: TRBV27; J: TRBJ2-1; D: TRBD1; DNA: TGTGCCAGCAGTTGGGGCAGGGGGCATGGGAATGAGCAGTTCTTC; CDR3: CASSWGRGHGNEQFF
size: -; V: TRBV2; J: TRBJ2-5; D: -; DNA: TGTGCCAGCAGTCATTCGGCGGGGCAAGAGACCCAGTACTTC; CDR3: CASSHSAGQETQYF
size: once; V: TRBV7-9; J: TRBJ2-2; D: TRBD1; DNA: TGTGCCAGCAGGGCCGGACAGGGGAACACCGGGGAGCTGTTTTTT; CDR3: CASRAGQGNTGELFF
size: -; V: TRBV27; J: TRBJ1-5; D: -; DNA: TGTGCCAGCAGTTTTAGGGGTAGGGATCAGCCCCAGCATTTT; CDR3: CASSFRGRDQPQHF